The T cell receptor beta chain under discussion was sequenced for a study of siplizumab effects on memory and regulatory T cells. Sequenced by immunoSEQ multiplex PCR; TCRdb stores in-frame clones only, minus some. The top ten clones hold around 0.6% of a sample with 100,000 or so clones, 90% to 95% of them seen once. General observations from the study: Many proliferating CD4+ or CD8+ clones remained unclassified. Roughly 75-97% of them could not be assigned either a naive or a memory phenotype.

The CDR3 consists of 13 residues. Trimming left V 6 bases short and J 8 bases short, with 16 bases between. Germline V gene sequence: CDR1 SGHDN, CDR2 FVKESK. A word on this clone: Its specificity is not known.

This rearrangement joins TRBV14 to TRBJ1-2; D perhaps matches TRBD1 (6 bases). This receptor was taken from a human donor in good health. Sequencing was performed on Tregs sorted from blood. CDR3 in amino acids: CASSQRRGYGYTF. CDR3 nucleotides: TGTGCCAGCAGTCAACGGAGGGGGTACGGCTACACCTTC.